This T cell receptor (beta chain) was documented in a study of breast tumors, draining lymph nodes, adjacent tissues. Study results and caveats: Tumor TCR diversity was below lymph nodes but above nontumor tissue. The lymph node origin of tumor T cells was framed as consistent with a hypothesis, not demonstrated.

The V and J ends lost 6 bases and 1 base respectively, with 19 bases between them. The CDR3 sequence is 17 residues long. Germline loops: CDR1 SGHTA, CDR2 FQGTGA. Concerning this clonotype itself: Antigen unknown.

Samples came from axillary lymph nodes draining the breast cancer. TCRdb reanalysed the multiplex PCR reads using MiXCR and keeps one entry per CDR3 protein. Here the sample spans about 180,000 distinct CDR3 sequences, roughly 30% being singletons. V and J are TRBV7-3 and TRBJ2-1; D unresolved. The TCR was taken from a female donor with breast cancer. Some clones in this sample may be carry-over from other donors' samples. Sample: axillary lymph node tissue. The CDR3 bases are TGTGCCAGCAGTTTGACAAGGGCGCATAGGTCCTACAATGAGCAGTTCTTC. It is translated as CASSLTRAHRSYNEQFF.